This TCR beta chain was retrieved from a study of blood T cell repertoires in COVID-19 (dated by TCRdb to about 2020). For the wider study: Samples covering the acute and convalescent phases of COVID-19 were provided by collaborators in the United States, Italy and Spain. Where HLA class I and class II types were available, the types were taken from metadata supplied by the sample provider, not from assay-based typing. Nearly every sample came with metadata listing a de-identified subject ID, COVID-19 status, age in years and sex. Subjects who had been exposed to COVID-19, were actively infected with it, or had recovered from it provided the deeply sampled blood TCRbeta repertoires that made up the dataset. Samples were obtained from the ongoing ImmuneRACE study (first 160 participants) and from about 1,300 subjects provided by 6 global collaborators. The prospective study material was composed of cDNA or gDNA derived from T cells, B-cell-depleted T cells, or PBMCs. A freely available public database, intended as a resource for researchers studying the immune response to SARS-CoV-2, is where the repertoires were released.

Here is what the overall study found, with its caveats: The amount of clinical and demographic metadata varied by source and participant and was provided uncurated.

The germline V gene specifies MDHEN as CDR1 and SYDVKM as CDR2. V is pared back by 6 bases and J by 0 bases, with 9 bases lying between the germline termini. From its cysteine to its phenylalanine, the CDR3 spans 14 amino acids. Kept here is only the CDR3 DNA, which spans 42 bases and is read in frame from base 1. As to this clone: No antigen is known for it. Per-base qualities were not stored, and no clone one base away is much larger.

Collaborating institutions collected whole blood in K2EDTA tubes following their own protocols. For TCRbeta analysis, collaborators shipped samples in one of three forms: frozen whole blood, isolated PBMCs, or DNA extracted from either of those sample types. TCRbeta CDR3 regions were amplified from genomic DNA using the immunoSEQ Assay, a bias-controlled multiplex PCR. Processing in the source paper ran as follows. The number of nucleated cells in each sample was estimated from the amplification of reference gene primers within the assay. Sequence reads were collapsed and filtered to measure the absolute abundance of every unique TCRbeta CDR3 rearrangement. Productive Simpson clonality was computed per sample as the square root of Simpson's diversity index over productive rearrangements. TCRdb carries this immuneACCESS record with in-frame sequences only. Its versions omit some clonotypes, under half of them owing to an unresolved V gene in the studies checked, with the rest unexplained. V, J and clone size are taken as reported in that table, and D and trimming were inferred from the DNA itself. Here the sample has 90,000 to 150,000 clones; 80% to 90% occur a single time. The leading ten clones occupy approximately 19% of the sample.

The TCR comes from a human donor with acute or convalescent COVID-19. The donor label of this sample is uncertain. Sequences were obtained from peripheral blood. The chain employs TRBV28 and TRBJ2-1; too little of a D gene remains to name it. The CDR3 reads CASRQYPSYNEQFF. The nucleotide sequence reads as follows: TGTGCCAGCAGACAGTACCCCTCCTACAATGAGCAGTTCTTC.